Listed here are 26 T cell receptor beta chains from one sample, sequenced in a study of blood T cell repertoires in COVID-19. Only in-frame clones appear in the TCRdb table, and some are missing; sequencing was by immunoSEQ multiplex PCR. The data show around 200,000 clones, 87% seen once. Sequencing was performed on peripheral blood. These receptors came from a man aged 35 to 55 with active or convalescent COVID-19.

CDR3 DNA sequence: TGTGCCTGGAGGGACAGGGTCTCTGGAAACACCATATATTTT. This translates into CAWRDRVSGNTIYF. This sequence joins TRBV30 and TRBJ1-3, with 8 bases identical to TRBD1. The V gene's germline CDR1 is GTSNPN and CDR2 SVGIG (reference sequence). Losses at the gene ends were 3 bases for V and 0 bases for J; bases not matched to a gene: 1. The CDR3 consists of 14 residues.

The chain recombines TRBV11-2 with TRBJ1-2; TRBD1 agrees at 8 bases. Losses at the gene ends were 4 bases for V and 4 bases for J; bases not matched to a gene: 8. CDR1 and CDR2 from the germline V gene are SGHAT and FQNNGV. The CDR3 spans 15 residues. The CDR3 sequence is CASSSQGAYVYGYTF. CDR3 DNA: TGTGCCAGCAGCTCCCAGGGGGCGTATGTCTATGGCTACACCTTC.

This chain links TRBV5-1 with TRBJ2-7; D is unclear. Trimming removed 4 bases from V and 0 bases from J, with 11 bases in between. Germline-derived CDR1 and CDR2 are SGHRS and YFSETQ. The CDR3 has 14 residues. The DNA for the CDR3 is TGCGCCAGCAGCCTTGATAGTAGCTCCTACGAGCAGTACTTC. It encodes CASSLDSSSYEQYF.

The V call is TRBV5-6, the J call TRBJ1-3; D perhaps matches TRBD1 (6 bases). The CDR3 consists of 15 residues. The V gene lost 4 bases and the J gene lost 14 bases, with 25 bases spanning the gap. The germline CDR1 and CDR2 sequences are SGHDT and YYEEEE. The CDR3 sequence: CASSLNGQLVQYLYF. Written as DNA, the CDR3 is TGTGCCAGCAGCCTCAACGGACAGTTGGTCCAATATCTATATTTT.

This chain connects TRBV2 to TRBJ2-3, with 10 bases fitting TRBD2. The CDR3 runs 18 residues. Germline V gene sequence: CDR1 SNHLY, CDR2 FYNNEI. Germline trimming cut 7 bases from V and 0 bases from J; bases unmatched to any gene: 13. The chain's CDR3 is CASIVGASGGLSTDTQYF. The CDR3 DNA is TGTGCCAGCATCGTTGGGGCTAGCGGGGGCCTTAGCACAGATACGCAGTATTTT.

The CDR3 nucleotides read TGTGCCAGCAGTTCCAGGACTAGCAGACCTGACACAGATACGCAGTATTTT. It encodes CASSSRTSRPDTDTQYF. V and J are TRBV27 and TRBJ2-3, with TRBD2 identical over 8 bases. Trimming at V came to 4 bases and at J to 2 bases, leaving 11 bases not matched to a gene. CDR3 length: 17 amino acids. Germline assignment: CDR1 MNHEY and CDR2 SMNVEV (reference sequence).

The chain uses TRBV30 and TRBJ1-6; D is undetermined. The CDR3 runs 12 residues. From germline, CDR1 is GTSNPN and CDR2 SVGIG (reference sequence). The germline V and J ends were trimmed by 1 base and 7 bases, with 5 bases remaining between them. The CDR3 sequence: CAWSARNSPLHF. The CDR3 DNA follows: TGTGCCTGGAGTGCCCGGAATTCACCCCTCCACTTT.

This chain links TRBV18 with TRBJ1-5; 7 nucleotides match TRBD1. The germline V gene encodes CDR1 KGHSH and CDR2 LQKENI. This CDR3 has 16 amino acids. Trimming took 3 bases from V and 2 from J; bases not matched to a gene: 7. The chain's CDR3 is CASSPPTGTGNQPQHF. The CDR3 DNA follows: TGTGCCAGCTCACCCCCGACAGGGACTGGCAATCAGCCCCAGCATTTT.

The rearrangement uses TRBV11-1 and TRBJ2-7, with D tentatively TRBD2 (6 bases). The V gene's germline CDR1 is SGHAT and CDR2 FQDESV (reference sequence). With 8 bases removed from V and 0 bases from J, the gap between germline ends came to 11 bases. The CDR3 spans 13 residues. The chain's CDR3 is CASGGGNSYEQYF. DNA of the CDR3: TGTGCCAGCGGGGGAGGTAACTCCTACGAGCAGTACTTC.

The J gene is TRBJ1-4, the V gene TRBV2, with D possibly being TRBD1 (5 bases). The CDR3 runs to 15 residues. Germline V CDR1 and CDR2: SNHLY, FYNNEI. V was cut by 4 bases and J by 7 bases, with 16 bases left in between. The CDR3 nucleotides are TGTGCCAGCAGTGTAGGACAAGTTGGGGCTGAAAAACTGTTTTTT. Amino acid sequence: CASSVGQVGAEKLFF.

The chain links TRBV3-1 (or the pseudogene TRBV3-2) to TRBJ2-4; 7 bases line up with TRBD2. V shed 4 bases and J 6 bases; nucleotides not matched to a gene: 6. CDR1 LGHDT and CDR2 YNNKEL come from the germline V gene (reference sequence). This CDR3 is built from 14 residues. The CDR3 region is CASSPSGIGNIQYF. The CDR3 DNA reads TGTGCCAGCAGCCCCAGCGGGATCGGAAACATTCAGTACTTC.

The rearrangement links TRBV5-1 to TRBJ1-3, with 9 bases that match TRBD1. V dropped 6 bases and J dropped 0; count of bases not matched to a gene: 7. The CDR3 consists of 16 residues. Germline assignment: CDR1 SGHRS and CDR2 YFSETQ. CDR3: CASTTGTGLSGNTIYF. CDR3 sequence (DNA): TGCGCCAGCACCACCGGGACAGGGCTCTCTGGAAACACCATATATTTT.

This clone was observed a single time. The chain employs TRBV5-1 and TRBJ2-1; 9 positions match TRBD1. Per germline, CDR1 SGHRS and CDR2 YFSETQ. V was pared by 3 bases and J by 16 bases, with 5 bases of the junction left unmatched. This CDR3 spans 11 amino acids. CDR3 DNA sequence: TGCGCCAGCAGCTCGGGACAGGGATGTTTCTTC. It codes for CASSSGQGCFF.

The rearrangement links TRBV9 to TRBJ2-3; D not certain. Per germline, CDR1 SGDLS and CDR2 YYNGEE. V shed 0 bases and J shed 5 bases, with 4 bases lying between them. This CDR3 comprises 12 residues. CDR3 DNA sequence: TGTGCCAGCAGCGTAGGAGTAGATACGCAGTATTTT. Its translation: CASSVGVDTQYF.

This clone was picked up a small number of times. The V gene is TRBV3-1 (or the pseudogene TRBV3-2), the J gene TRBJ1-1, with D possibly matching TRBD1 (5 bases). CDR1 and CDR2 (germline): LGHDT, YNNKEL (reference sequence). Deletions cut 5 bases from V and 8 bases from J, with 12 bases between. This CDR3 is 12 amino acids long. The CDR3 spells CASSYARTEAFF. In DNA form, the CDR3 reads TGTGCCAGCAGCTACGCAAGGACAGAAGCTTTCTTT.

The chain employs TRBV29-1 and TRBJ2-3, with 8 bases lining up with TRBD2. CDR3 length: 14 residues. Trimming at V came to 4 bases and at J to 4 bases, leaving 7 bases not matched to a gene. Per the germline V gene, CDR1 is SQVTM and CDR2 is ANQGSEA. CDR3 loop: CSVVPSSGSDTQYF. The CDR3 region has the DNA TGCAGCGTTGTCCCGTCTAGCGGGTCAGATACGCAGTATTTT.

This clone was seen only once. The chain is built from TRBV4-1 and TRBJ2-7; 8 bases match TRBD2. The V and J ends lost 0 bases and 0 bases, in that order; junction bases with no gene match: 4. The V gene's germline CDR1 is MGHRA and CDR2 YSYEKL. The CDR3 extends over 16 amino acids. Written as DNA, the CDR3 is TGCGCCAGCAGCCAAGATATAGCGGGGAACTCCTACGAGCAGTACTTC. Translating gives CASSQDIAGNSYEQYF.

Here the CDR3 reads CASSPKGRGAFF. The CDR3 coding sequence is TGTGCCAGCAGCCCCAAGGGCAGGGGAGCTTTCTTT. The chain is built from TRBV6-5 and TRBJ1-1, with a possible D match to TRBD1 (6 bases). The germline CDR1 and CDR2 sequences are MNHEY and SVGAGI. The CDR3 has 12 residues. The V and J ends lost 6 bases and 10 bases respectively, with 15 bases between them.

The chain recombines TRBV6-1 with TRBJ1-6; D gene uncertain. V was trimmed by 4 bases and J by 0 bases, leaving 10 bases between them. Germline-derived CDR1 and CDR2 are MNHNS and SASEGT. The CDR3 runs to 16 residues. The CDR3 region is CASSVAASSYNSPLHF. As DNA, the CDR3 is TGTGCCAGCAGTGTGGCAGCTAGCTCCTATAATTCACCCCTCCACTTT.

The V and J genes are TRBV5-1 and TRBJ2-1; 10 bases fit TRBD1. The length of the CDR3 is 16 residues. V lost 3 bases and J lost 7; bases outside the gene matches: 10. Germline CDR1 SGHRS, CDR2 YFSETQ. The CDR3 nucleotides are TGCGCCAGCAGCTCGTTGACAGGGGGCAGCTCGAATGAGCAGTTCTTC. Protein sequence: CASSSLTGGSSNEQFF. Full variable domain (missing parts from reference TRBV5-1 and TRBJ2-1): KAGVTQTPRYLIKTRGQQVTLSCSPISGHRSVSWYQQTPGQGLQFLFEYFSETQRNKGNFPGRFSGRQFSNSRSEMNVSTLELGDSALYLCASSSLTGGSSNEQFFGPGTRLTVL.

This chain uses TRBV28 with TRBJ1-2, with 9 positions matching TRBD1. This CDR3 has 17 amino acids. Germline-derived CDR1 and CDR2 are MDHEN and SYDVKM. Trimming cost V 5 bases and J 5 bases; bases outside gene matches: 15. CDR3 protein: CASSSPSRDRVGYGYTF. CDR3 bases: TGTGCCAGCAGTAGTCCCTCCAGGGACAGGGTTGGGTATGGCTACACCTTC.

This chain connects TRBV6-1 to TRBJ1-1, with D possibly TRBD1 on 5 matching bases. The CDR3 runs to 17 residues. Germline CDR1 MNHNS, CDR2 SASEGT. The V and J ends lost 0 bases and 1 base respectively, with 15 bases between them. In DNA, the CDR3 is TGTGCCAGCAGTGAAGCCCCCGGGGGAGGGGCGAACACTGAAGCTTTCTTT. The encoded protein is CASSEAPGGGANTEAFF.

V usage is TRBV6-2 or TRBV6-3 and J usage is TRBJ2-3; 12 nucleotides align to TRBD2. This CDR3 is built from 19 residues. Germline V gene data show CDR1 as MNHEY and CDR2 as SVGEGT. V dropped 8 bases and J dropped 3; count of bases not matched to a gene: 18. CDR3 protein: CASGPLAGGPIVQTDTQYF. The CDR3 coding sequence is TGTGCCAGCGGCCCGCTAGCGGGAGGGCCTATTGTGCAAACAGATACGCAGTATTTT.

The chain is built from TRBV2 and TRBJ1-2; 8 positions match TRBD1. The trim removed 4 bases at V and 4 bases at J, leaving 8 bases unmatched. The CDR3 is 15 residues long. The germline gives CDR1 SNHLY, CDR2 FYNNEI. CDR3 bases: TGTGCCAGCAGTGCAGTCAGGACAGGGCCCTATGGCTACACCTTC. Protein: CASSAVRTGPYGYTF.

The CDR3 nucleotides read TGTGCCAGCAGTTTCTATCCCGGAAACACCATATATTTT. Encoded protein: CASSFYPGNTIYF. The chain employs TRBV28 and TRBJ1-3; D is ambiguous. The V gene lost 3 bases and the J gene lost 4 bases, with 7 bases spanning the gap. This CDR3 has 13 residues. Germline CDR1 reads MDHEN; CDR2 reads SYDVKM.

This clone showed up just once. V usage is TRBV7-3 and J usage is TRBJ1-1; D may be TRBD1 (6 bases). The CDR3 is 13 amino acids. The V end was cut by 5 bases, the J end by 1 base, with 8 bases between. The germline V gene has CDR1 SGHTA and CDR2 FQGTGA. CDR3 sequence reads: CASSTTGNTEAFF. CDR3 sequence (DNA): TGTGCCAGCAGCACGACAGGGAACACTGAAGCTTTCTTT. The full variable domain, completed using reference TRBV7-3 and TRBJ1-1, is GAGVSQTPSNKVTEKGKYVELRCDPISGHTALYWYRQSLGQGPEFLIYFQGTGAADDSGLPNDRFFAVRPEGSVSTLKIQRTERGDSAVYLCASSTTGNTEAFFGQGTRLTVV.